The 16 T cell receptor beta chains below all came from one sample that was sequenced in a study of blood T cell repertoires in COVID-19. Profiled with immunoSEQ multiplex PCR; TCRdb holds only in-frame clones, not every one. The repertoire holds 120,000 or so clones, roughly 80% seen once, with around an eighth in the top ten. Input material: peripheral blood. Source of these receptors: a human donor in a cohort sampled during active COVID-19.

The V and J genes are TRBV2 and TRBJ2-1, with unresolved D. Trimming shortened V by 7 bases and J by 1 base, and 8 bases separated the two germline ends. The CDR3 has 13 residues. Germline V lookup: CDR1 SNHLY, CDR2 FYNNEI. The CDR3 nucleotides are TGTGCCAGCACAACGGAGTCCTACAATGAGCAGTTCTTC. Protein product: CASTTESYNEQFF.

CDR3 protein: CASGQGSANEKLFF. CDR3 sequence (DNA): TGTGCCAGCGGACAGGGATCGGCTAATGAAAAACTGTTTTTT. The V gene is TRBV19, the J gene TRBJ1-4; 8 nucleotides agree with TRBD1. V lost 9 bases to trimming and J lost 3 bases; unmatched junction nucleotides: 6. Germline V gives CDR1 LNHDA, CDR2 SQIVND (reference sequence). This CDR3 has 14 residues.

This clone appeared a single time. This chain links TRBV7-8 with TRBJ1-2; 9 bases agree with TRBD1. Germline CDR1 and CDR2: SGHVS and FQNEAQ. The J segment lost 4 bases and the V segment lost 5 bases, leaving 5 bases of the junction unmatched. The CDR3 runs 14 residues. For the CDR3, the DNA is TGTGCCAGCAGCGCCCGGGACAGGGCCTATGGCTACACCTTC. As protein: CASSARDRAYGYTF.

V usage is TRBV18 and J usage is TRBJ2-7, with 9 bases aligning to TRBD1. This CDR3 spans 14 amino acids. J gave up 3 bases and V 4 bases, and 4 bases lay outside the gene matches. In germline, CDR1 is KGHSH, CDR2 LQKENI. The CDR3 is CASSRDRVVYEQYF. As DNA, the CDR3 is TGTGCCAGCTCACGGGACAGGGTGGTCTACGAGCAGTACTTC.

The CDR3: CASSQALSSYEQYF. The CDR3 DNA reads as TGTGCCAGCAGCCAAGCTCTTAGCTCCTACGAGCAGTACTTC. This chain joins TRBV3-1 (or the pseudogene TRBV3-2) and TRBJ2-7, with D uncertain. V lost 1 base to trimming and J lost 0 bases, with 7 bases between them. This CDR3 comprises 14 residues. Germline CDR1 LGHDT, CDR2 YNNKEL (reference sequence).

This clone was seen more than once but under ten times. CDR3 sequence (DNA): TGTGCCAGCAGCCCAGGGGCGGGAGCGGGGGGGCAAAATGAGCAGTTCTTC. Its translation is CASSPGAGAGGQNEQFF. The V gene is TRBV4-2, the J gene TRBJ2-1, with 10 bases aligning to TRBD2. Unmatched junction bases numbered 13, after V lost 4 bases and J lost 7 bases. This CDR3 has 17 residues. Germline V lookup: CDR1 LGHNA, CDR2 YNFKEQ.

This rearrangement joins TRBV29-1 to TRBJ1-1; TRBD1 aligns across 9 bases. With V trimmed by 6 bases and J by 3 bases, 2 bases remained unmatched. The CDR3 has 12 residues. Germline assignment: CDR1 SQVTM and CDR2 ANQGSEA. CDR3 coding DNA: TGCAGCGTCAGACAGGGGGACACTGAAGCTTTCTTT. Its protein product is CSVRQGDTEAFF.

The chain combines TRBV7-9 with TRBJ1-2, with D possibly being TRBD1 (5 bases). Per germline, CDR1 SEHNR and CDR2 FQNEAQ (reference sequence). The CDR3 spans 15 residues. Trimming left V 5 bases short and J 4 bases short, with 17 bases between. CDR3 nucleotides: TGTGCCAGCAGCCCCCCGGCGGGGCCGAGCTATGGCTACACCTTC. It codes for CASSPPAGPSYGYTF.

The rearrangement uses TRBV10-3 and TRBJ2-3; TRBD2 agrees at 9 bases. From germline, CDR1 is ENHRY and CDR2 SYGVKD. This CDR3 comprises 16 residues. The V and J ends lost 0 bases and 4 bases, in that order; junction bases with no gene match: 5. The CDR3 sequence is CAISESQRGAADTQYF. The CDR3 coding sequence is TGTGCCATCAGTGAGTCGCAGCGGGGGGCTGCAGATACGCAGTATTTT.

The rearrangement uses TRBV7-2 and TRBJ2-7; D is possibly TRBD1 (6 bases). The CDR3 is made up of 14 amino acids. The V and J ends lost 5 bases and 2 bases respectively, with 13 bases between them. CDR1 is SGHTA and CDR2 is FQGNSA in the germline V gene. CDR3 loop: CASSPRTGTYEQYF. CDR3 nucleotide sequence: TGTGCCAGCAGCCCCAGAACAGGGACCTACGAGCAGTACTTC.

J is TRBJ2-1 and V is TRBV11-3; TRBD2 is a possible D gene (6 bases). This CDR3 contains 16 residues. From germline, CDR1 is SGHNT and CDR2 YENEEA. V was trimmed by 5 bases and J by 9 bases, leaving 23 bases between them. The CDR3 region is CASSIRSGSEGGEQFF. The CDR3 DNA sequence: TGTGCCAGCAGCATACGTTCCGGGTCGGAGGGTGGTGAGCAGTTCTTC.

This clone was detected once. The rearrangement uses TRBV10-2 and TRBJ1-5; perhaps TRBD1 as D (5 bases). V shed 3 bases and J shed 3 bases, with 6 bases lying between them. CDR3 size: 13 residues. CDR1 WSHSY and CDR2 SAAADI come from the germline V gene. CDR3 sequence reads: CASSEQVNQPQHF. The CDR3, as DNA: TGCGCCAGCAGTGAACAGGTCAATCAGCCCCAGCATTTT.

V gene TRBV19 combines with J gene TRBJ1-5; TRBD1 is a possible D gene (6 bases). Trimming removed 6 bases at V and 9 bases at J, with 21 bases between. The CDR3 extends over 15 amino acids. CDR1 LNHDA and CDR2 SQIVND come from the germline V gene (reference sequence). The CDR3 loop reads CASRVQGPGVRPQHF. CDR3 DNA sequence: TGTGCCAGTAGGGTCCAGGGGCCCGGGGTCAGGCCCCAGCATTTT.

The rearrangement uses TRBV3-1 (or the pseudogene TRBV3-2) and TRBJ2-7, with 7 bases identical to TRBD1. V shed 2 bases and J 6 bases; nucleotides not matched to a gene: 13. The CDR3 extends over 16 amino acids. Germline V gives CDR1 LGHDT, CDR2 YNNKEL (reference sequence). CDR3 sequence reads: CASSQSRQGFASEQYF. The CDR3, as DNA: TGTGCCAGCAGCCAATCCCGACAGGGTTTCGCGTCCGAGCAGTACTTC.

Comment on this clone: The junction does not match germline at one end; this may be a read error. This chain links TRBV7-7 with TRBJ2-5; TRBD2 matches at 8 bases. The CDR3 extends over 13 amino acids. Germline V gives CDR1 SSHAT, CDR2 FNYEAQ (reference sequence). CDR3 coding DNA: TGTGCTAGCAGCTTAGGGACTAGAGAGACCCAGTACTTC. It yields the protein CASSLGTRETQYF.

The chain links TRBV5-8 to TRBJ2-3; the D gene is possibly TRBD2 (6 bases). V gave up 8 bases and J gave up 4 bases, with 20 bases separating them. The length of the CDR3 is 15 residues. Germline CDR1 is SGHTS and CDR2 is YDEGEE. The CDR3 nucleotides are TGTGCCAGAAGCCTATCGGGGAGGTTGCCAGATACGCAGTATTTT. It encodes CARSLSGRLPDTQYF.